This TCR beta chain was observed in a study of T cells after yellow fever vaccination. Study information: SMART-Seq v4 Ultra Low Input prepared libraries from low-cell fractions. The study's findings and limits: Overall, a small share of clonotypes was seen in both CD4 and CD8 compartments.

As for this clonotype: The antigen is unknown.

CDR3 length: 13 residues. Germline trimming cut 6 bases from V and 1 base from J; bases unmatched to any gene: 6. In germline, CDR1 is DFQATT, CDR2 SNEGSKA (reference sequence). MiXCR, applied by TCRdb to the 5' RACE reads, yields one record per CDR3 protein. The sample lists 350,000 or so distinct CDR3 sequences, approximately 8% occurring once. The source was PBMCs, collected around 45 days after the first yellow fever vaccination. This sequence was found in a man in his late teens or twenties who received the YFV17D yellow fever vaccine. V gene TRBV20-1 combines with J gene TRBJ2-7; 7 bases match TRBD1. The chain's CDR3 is CSAQGDISYEQYF. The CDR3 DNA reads TGCAGTGCCCAGGGGGACATATCCTACGAGCAGTACTTC.